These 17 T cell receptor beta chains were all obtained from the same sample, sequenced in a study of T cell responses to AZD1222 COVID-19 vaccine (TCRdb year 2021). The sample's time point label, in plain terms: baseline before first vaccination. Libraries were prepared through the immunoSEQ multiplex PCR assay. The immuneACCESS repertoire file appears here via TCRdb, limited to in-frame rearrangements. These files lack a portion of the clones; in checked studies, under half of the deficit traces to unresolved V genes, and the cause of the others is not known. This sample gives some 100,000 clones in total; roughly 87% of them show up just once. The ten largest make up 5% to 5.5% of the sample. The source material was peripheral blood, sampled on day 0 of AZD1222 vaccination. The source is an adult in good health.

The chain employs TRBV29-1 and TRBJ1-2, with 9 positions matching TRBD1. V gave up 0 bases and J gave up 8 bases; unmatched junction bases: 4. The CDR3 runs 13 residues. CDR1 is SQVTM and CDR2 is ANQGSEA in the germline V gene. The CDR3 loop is CSVEEGDRDGYTF. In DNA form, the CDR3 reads TGCAGCGTTGAAGAAGGGGACAGGGACGGCTACACCTTC.

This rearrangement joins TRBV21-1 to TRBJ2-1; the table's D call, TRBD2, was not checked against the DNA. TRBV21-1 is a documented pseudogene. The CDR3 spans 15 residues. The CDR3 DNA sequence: TGTGCCAGCAGCAAGGGGCTAGCGGGATACAATGAGCAGTTCTTC. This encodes CASSKGLAGYNEQFF.

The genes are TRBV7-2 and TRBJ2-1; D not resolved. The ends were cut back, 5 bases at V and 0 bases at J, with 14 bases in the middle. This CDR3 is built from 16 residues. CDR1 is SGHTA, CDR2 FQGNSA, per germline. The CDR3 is CASSRYPVSSYNEQFF. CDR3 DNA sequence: TGTGCCAGCAGCCGCTACCCGGTGAGCTCCTACAATGAGCAGTTCTTC.

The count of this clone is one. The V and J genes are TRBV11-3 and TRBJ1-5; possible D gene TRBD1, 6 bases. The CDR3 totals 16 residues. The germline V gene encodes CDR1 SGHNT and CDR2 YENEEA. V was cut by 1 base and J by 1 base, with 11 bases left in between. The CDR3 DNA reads TGTGCCAGCAGCTTAGGGGGGGCCGAGAGCAATCAGCCCCAGCATTTT. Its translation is CASSLGGAESNQPQHF.

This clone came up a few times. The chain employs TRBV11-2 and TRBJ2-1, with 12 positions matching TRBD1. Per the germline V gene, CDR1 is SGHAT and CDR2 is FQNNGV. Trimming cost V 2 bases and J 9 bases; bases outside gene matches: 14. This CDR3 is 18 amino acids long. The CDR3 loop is CASSLRRVGQGAASEQFF. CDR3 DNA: TGTGCCAGCAGCTTAAGGAGGGTGGGACAGGGGGCCGCCAGTGAGCAGTTCTTC. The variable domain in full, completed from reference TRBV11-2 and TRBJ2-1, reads EAGVAQSPRYKIIEKRQSVAFWCNPISGHATLYWYQQILGQGPKLLIQFQNNGVVDDSQLPKDRFSAERLKGVDSTLKIQPAKLEDSAVYLCASSLRRVGQGAASEQFFGPGTRLTVL.

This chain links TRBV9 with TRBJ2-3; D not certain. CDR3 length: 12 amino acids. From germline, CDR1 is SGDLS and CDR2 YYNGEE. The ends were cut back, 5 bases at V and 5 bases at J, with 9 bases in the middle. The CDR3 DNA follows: TGTGCCAGCAGTGCAGACGTAGATACGCAGTATTTT. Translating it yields CASSADVDTQYF.

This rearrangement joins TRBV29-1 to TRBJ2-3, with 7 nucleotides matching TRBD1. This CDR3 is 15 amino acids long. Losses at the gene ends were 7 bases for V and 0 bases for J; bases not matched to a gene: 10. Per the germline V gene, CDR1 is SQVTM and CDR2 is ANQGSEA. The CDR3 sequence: CSARTGTESTDTQYF. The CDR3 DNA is TGCAGCGCCAGAACCGGGACAGAAAGCACAGATACGCAGTATTTT.

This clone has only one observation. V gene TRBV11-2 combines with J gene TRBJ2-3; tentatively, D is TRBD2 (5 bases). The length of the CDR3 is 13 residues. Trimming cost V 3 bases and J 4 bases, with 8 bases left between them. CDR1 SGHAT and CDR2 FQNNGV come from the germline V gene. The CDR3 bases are TGTGCCAGCAGCTTGGACTTATCAGATACGCAGTATTTT. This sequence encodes CASSLDLSDTQYF.

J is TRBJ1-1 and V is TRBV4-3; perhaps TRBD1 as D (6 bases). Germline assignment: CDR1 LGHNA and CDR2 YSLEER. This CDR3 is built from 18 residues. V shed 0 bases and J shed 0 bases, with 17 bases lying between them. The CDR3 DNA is TGCGCCAGCAGCCAAGACGCCCTAAGGGGGGACCTGAACACTGAAGCTTTCTTT. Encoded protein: CASSQDALRGDLNTEAFF.

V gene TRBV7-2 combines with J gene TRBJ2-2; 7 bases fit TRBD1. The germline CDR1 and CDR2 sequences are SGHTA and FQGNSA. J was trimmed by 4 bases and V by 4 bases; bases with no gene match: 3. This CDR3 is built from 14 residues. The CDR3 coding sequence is TGTGCCAGCAGCTCACAGGGGACCACCGGGGAGCTGTTTTTT. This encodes CASSSQGTTGELFF.

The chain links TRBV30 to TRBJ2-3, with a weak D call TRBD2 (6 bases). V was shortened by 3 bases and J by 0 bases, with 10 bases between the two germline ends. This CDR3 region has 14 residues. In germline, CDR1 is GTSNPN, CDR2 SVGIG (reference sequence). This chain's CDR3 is CAWRGGDSTDTQYF. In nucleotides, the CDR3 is TGTGCCTGGAGGGGCGGGGATAGCACAGATACGCAGTATTTT.

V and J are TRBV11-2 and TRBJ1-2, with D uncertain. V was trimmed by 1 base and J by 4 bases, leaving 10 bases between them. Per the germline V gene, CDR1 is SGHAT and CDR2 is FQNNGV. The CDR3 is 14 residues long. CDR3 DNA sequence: TGTGCCAGCAGCTTAGGGAGGTCAGCCTATGGCTACACCTTC. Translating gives CASSLGRSAYGYTF.

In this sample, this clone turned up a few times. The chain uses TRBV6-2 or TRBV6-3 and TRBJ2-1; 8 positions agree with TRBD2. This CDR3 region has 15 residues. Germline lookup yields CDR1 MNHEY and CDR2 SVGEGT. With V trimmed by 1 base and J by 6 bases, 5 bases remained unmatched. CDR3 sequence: CASSYLGLGGNEQFF. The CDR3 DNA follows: TGTGCCAGCAGTTACTTGGGACTAGGAGGCAATGAGCAGTTCTTC.

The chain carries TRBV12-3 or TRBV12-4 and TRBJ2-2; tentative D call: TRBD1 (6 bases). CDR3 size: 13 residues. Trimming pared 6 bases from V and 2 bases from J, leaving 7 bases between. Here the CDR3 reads CASRDRNTGELFF. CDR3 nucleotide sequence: TGTGCCAGCAGGGACAGAAACACCGGGGAGCTGTTTTTT.

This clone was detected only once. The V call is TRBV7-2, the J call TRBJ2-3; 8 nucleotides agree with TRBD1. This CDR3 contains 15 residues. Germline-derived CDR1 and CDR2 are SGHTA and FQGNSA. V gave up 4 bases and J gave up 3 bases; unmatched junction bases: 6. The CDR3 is CASSSQGAGTDTQYF. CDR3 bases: TGTGCCAGCAGCTCGCAGGGGGCAGGGACAGATACGCAGTATTTT. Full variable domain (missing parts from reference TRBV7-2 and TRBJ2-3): GAGVSQSPSNKVTEKGKDVELRCDPISGHTALYWYRQSLGQGLEFLIYFQGNSAPDKSGLPSDRFSAERTGGSVSTLTIQRTQQEDSAVYLCASSSQGAGTDTQYFGPGTRLTVL.

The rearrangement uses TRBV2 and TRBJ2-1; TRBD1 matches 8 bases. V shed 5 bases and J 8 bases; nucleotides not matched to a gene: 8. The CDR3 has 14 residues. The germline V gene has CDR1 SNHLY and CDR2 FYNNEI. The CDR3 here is CASSPFEQGDEQFF. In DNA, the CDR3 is TGTGCCAGCAGTCCGTTCGAACAGGGGGATGAGCAGTTCTTC.

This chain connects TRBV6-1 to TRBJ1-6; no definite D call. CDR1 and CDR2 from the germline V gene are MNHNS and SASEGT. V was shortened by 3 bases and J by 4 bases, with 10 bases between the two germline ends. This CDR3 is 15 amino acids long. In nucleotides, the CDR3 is TGTGCCAGCAGTGACCCCGGGCTATATAATTCACCCCTCCACTTT. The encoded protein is CASSDPGLYNSPLHF.